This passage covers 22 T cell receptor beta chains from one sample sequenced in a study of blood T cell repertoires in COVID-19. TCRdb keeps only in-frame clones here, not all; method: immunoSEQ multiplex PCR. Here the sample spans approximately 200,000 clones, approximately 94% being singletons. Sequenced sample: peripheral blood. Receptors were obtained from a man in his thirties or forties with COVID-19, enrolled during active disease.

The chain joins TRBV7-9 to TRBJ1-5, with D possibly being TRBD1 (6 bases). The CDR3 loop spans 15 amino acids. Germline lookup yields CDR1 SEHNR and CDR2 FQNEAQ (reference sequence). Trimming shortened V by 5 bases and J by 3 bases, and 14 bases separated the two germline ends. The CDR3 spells CASSPGQPDNQPQHF. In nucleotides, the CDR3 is TGTGCCAGCAGCCCGGGACAACCCGACAATCAGCCCCAGCATTTT.

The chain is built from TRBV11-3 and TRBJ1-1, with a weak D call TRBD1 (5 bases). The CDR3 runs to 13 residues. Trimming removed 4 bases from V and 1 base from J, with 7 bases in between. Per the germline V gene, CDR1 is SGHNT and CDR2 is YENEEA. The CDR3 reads CASSYQGNTEAFF. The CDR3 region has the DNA TGTGCCAGCAGCTACCAGGGGAACACTGAAGCTTTCTTT.

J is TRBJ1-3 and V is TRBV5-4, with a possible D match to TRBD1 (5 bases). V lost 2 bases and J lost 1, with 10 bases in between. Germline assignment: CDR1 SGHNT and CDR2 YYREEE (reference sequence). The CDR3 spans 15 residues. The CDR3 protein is CASSLGGASGNTIYF. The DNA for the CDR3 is TGTGCCAGCAGCTTAGGAGGGGCTTCTGGAAACACCATATATTTT.

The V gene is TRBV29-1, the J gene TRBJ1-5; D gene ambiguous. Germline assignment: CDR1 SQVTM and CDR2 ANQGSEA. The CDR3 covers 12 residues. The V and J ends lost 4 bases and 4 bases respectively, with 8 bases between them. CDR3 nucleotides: TGCAGCGTTGCTGACGGGAATCAGCCCCAGCATTTT. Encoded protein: CSVADGNQPQHF.

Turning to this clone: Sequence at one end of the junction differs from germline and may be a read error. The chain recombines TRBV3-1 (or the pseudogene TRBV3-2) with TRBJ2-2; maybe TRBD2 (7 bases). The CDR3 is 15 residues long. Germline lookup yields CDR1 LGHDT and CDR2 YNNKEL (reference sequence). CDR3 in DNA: TGTGCCCGCAGCCATGTGGGGGGGCGGAACGGGGAGCTGTTTTTT. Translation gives CARSHVGGRNGELFF.

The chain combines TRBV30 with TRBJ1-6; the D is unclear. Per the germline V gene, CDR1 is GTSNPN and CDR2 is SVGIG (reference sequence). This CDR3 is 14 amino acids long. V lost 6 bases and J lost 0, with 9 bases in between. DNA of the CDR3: TGTGCCTGCCAAGGGAGCTCCTATAATTCACCCCTCCACTTT. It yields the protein CACQGSSYNSPLHF.

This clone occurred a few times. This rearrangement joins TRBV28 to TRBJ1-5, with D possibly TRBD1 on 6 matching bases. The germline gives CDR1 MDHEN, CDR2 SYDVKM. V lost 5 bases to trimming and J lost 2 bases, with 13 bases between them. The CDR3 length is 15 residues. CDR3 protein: CASSNGGPRNQPQHF. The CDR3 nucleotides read TGTGCCAGCAGTAACGGGGGGCCCCGCAATCAGCCCCAGCATTTT.

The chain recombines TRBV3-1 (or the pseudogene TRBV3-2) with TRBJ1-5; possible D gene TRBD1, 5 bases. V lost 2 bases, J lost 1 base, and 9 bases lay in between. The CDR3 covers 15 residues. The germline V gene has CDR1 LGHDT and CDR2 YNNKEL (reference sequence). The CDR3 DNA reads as TGTGCCAGCAGCCAATCTGGGGGGAGCAATCAGCCCCAGCATTTT. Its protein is CASSQSGGSNQPQHF.

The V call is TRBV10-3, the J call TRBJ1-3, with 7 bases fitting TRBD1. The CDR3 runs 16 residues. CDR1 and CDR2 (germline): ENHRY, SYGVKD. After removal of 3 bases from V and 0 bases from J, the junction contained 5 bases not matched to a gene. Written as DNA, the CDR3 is TGTGCCATCAGTGATGACAGGGACAGCTCTGGAAACACCATATATTTT. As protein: CAISDDRDSSGNTIYF.

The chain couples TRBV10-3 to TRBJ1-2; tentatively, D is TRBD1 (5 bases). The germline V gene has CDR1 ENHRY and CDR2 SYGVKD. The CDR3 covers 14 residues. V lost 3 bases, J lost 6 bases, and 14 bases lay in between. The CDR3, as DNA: TGTGCCATCAGTGATCACCGGGGGGGGAATGGCTACACCTTC. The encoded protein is CAISDHRGGNGYTF.

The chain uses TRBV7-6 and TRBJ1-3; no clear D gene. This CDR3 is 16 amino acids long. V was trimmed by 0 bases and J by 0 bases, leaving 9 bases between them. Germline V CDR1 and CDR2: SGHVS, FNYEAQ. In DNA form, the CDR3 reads TGTGCCAGCAGCTTAGCGCTCGGGAGCTCTGGAAACACCATATATTTT. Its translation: CASSLALGSSGNTIYF.

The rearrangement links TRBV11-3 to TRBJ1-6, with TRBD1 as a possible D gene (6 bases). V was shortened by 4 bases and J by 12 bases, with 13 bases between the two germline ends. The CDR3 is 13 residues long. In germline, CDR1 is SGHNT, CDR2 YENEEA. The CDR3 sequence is CASSSGHPGPLHF. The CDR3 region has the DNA TGTGCCAGCAGCTCGGGACACCCAGGACCCCTCCACTTT.

This chain's CDR3 is CASLRQGYSVDEQFF. CDR3 coding DNA: TGTGCCAGCCTTCGACAGGGTTACTCCGTTGATGAGCAGTTCTTC. J is TRBJ2-1 and V is TRBV5-4, with 7 bases aligning to TRBD1. The germline gives CDR1 SGHNT, CDR2 YYREEE (reference sequence). The CDR3 is 15 amino acids. J lost 8 bases, V lost 7 bases, and 15 bases had no gene match.

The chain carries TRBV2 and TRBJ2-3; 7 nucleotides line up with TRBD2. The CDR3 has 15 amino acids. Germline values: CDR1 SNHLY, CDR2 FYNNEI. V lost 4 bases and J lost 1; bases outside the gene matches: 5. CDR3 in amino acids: CASSGERGRTDTQYF. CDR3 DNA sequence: TGTGCCAGCAGTGGGGAGCGGGGCCGCACAGATACGCAGTATTTT.

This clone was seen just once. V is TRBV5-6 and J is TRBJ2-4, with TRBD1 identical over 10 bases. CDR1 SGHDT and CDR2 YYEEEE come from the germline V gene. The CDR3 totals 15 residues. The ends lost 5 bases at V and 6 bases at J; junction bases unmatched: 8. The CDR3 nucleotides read TGTGCCAGCAGTAGGACAGGGGGACTATCAAACATTCAGTACTTC. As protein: CASSRTGGLSNIQYF.

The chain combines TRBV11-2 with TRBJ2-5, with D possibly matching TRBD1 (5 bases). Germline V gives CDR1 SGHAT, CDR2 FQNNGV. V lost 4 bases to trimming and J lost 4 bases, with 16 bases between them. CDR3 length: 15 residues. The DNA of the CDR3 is TGTGCCAGCAGCTCAGCGACAGACCACGGAGAGACCCAGTACTTC. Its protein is CASSSATDHGETQYF.

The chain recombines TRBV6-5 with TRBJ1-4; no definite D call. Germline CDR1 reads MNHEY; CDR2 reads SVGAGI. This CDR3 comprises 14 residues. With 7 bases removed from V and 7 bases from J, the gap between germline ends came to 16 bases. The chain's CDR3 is CASNHRRDSEKLFF. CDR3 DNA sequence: TGTGCCAGCAACCACCGGAGGGATTCTGAAAAACTGTTTTTT.

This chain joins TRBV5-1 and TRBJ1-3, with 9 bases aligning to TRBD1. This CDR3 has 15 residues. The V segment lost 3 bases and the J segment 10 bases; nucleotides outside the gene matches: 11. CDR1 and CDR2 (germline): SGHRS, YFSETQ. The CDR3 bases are TGCGCCAGCAGCTCGCAGGACAGAGGACAGGGGACCATATATTTT. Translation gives CASSSQDRGQGTIYF.

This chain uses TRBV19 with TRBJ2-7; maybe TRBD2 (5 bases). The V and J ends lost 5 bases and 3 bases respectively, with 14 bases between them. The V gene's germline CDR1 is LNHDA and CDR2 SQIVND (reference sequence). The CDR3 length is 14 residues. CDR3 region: CASSGRTPGYEQYF. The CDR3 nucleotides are TGTGCCAGTAGTGGCAGGACTCCCGGCTACGAGCAGTACTTC.

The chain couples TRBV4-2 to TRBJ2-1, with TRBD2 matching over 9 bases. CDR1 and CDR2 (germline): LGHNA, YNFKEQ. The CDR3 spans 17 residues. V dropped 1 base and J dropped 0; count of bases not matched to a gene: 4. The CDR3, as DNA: TGTGCCAGCAGCCAAGGAGGCGGGGGGGCCTCCTACAATGAGCAGTTCTTC. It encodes CASSQGGGGASYNEQFF.

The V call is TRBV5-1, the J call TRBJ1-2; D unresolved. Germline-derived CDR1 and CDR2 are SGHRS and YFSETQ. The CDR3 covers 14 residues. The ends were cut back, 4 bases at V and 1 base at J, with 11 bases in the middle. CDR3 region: CASSREGFNYGYTF. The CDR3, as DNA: TGCGCCAGCAGCCGGGAAGGGTTTAACTATGGCTACACCTTC.

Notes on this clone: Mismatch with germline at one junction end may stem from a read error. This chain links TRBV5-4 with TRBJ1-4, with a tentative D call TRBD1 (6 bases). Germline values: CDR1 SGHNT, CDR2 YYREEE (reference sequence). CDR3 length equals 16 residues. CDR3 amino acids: CASSLDRPGTNEKLFF. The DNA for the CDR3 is TGTGCCAGCAGTTTGGACAGACCCGGAACTAATGAAAAACTGTTTTTT.